This TCR beta chain emerged from a study of cytomegalovirus exposure and HLA in healthy donors. Some clones are missing from TCRdb's copy, which holds only in-frame ones; the method was immunoSEQ multiplex PCR. The data hold tens of thousands of clones, with around 84% observed a single time. Regarding this clone: Other nucleotide sequences from this sample produce the same CDR3.

The CDR3 loop spans 15 amino acids. CDR1 and CDR2 (germline): MGHRA, YSYEKL. Trimming took 0 bases from V and 5 from J; bases not matched to a gene: 2. What was sequenced was PBMCs. The rearrangement uses TRBV4-1 and TRBJ2-5, with 11 nucleotides matching TRBD1. The TCR originated in a man younger than 35 in good health and CMV-seropositive. The CDR3 protein is CASSQEGTGGETQYF. The CDR3 bases are TGCGCCAGCAGCCAAGAGGGGACAGGGGGGGAGACCCAGTACTTC.